Listed here are 5 T cell receptor beta chains from one sample, sequenced in a study of T-cell memory formation after mild COVID-19. TCRdb re-analysed the 5' RACE reads in MiXCR, keeping a single row per CDR3 protein. This sample has hundreds of thousands of distinct CDR3 sequences, with approximately 22% found just once. The sample consisted of PBMCs or a T cell subset sorted from them (not recorded which). Source of these receptors: a man aged 18 to 35 who had mild COVID-19 (a few samples of this study predate the infection). Cell type and time point are not known.

This chain links TRBV5-5 with TRBJ1-4; D not resolved. Germline values: CDR1 SGHKS, CDR2 YYEKEE (reference sequence). This CDR3 is 13 amino acids long. V lost 4 bases and J 10 bases, leaving 14 bases between the germline ends. CDR3 loop: CASSPSLSGKLFF. DNA of the CDR3: TGTGCCAGCAGCCCCTCTCTGTCAGGAAAACTGTTTTTT.

This chain joins TRBV7-2 and TRBJ2-7; D call uncertain. Germline lookup yields CDR1 SGHTA and CDR2 FQGNSA. The CDR3 consists of 13 residues. Trimming pared 5 bases from V and 6 bases from J, leaving 14 bases between. DNA of the CDR3: TGTGCCAGCAGCCAGAACTCCAAAAGCGAGCAGTACTTC. The encoded protein is CASSQNSKSEQYF.

The chain couples TRBV7-6 to TRBJ2-7; D is undetermined. CDR3 size: 12 residues. V lost 7 bases and J lost 6, with 13 bases in between. CDR1 and CDR2 (germline): SGHVS, FNYEAQ. CDR3 protein: CASKSLSGEQYF. The CDR3 DNA sequence: TGTGCCAGCAAATCCTTGTCTGGCGAGCAGTACTTC.

This clonotype was counted only a few times. The V and J genes are TRBV9 and TRBJ1-6, with TRBD1 matching over 11 bases. The CDR3 is 15 residues long. The ends lost 4 bases at V and 7 bases at J; junction bases unmatched: 4. Per germline, CDR1 SGDLS and CDR2 YYNGEE. The CDR3 DNA is TGTGCCAGCAGCCCCTGGACAGGGGGCAATTCACCCCTCCACTTT. It is translated as CASSPWTGGNSPLHF.

This clonotype has a handful of counts. J is TRBJ1-1 and V is TRBV6-5; D is unclear. This CDR3 region has 12 residues. The germline gives CDR1 MNHEY, CDR2 SVGAGI. The V end was cut by 1 base, the J end by 7 bases, with 7 bases between. DNA of the CDR3: TGTGCCAGCAGTTACTTGGGGAATGAAGCTTTCTTT. It translates to CASSYLGNEAFF.